Listed below are T cell receptor beta chains from one sample, sequenced in a study of blood T cell repertoires in COVID-19. The method was immunoSEQ multiplex PCR; TCRdb's version includes in-frame clones alone and lacks a portion of them. The sample includes roughly 180,000 clones, approximately 82% seen only once; the top ten take around 4.8%. The source material was PBMCs or T cells enriched from blood (not recorded which). The receptors stem from a woman aged 45-59 years who had recovered from COVID-19. Each CDR3 is given with its conserved first and last residue. D genes are given only for firm matches. Only part of the rows carry a size: once, few, many, or a class if the clone is expanded.

cdr3_length clone_size j_call d_call v_call cdr3_nt cdr3_aa
15 - TRBJ2-1 TRBD2 TRBV19 TGTGCCAGTAGTGTCATAGCGGGAGGCCGCCATGAACAGTTCTTC CASSVIAGGRHEQFF
16 - TRBJ2-3 - TRBV5-1 TGCGCCAGCAGCGTTGCCGGGATCCACTACGACCCTTCGCAGTATTTT CASSVAGIHYDPSQYF
15 once TRBJ1-2 TRBD1 TRBV4-2 TGTGCCAGCAGCGGGTCCGAGACAGGGAAGAGAAGCTACACCTTC CASSGSETGKRSYTF
14 - TRBJ1-5 TRBD1 TRBV11-2 TGTGCCAGCAGCTCACAGGGGAGGAATCAGCCCCAGCATTTT CASSSQGRNQPQHF
16 - TRBJ1-2 - TRBV7-8 TGTGCCAGCAGCTTAACCACAGGAGCCTTAAACTATGGCTACACCTTC CASSLTTGALNYGYTF
15 once TRBJ2-3 - TRBV30 TGTGCCTGGAGTGTACTTTTAGCGGACACAGATACGCAGTATTTT CAWSVLLADTDTQYF
16 - TRBJ2-1 TRBD2 TRBV6-1 TGTGCCAGCAGTGAACTCTGGTCTAGCGGGAGAAGTGAGCAGTTCTTC CASSELWSSGRSEQFF
15 - TRBJ1-5 - TRBV4-1 TGCGCCAGCAGCCAAGACCCTCCGTCGGGGGGAGCCCAGCATTTT CASSQDPPSGGAQHF
15 once TRBJ2-1 TRBD2 TRBV19 TGTGCCAGTAGCGGAGGACTAGGGGAGTACAATGAGCAGTTCTTC CASSGGLGEYNEQFF
12 - TRBJ1-2 TRBD1 TRBV30 TGTGCCTGGAGCCCTGGGACAGCGCTTCGCACCTTC CAWSPGTALRTF
10 - TRBJ1-1 TRBD1 TRBV7-7 TGTGGACAGGGGAACACTGAAGCTTTCTTT CGQGNTEAFF
20 - TRBJ1-6 - TRBV23-1 TGCGCCAGCAGTCAATCGAGCGGGTGTCTTCCAAGCTCCTATAATTCACCCCTCCACTTT CASSQSSGCLPSSYNSPLHF
14 - TRBJ1-2 - TRBV28 TGTGCCAGCAGTTCGGGACTCCCATTCTATGGCTACACCTTC CASSSGLPFYGYTF
11 - TRBJ1-1 TRBD1 TRBV2 TGTGCCATGGGACAGGACACTGAAGCTTTCTTT CAMGQDTEAFF
13 - TRBJ1-5 - TRBV14 TGTGCCAGCAGCCGACAGGATTTCCAGCCCCAGCATTTT CASSRQDFQPQHF
15 - TRBJ1-2 TRBD1 TRBV9 TGTGCCTCTTCGGGACAGGGGTGGCGGAACTATGGCTACACCTTC CASSGQGWRNYGYTF
15 - TRBJ2-1 TRBD2 TRBV27 TGTGCCAGCACCGGGGGACTAGCGGGCTACAATGAGCAGTTCTTC CASTGGLAGYNEQFF
14 - TRBJ2-1 TRBD1 TRBV25-1 TGTGCCAGCAGTGAGACGACAGGGTACAATGAGCAGTTCTTC CASSETTGYNEQFF
12 - TRBJ1-1 - TRBV28 TGTGCCAGCAGGCTGACAGAAACTGAAGCTTTCTTT CASRLTETEAFF
14 - TRBJ2-5 TRBD2 TRBV7-8 TGTGCCAGCAGCCAGACTAGCCTTGGGGAGACCCAGTACTTC CASSQTSLGETQYF
16 - TRBJ2-1 - TRBV21-1 TGTGCCAGCACCAAGACTAGCGGGACCATCTACAATGAGCAGTTCTTC CASTKTSGTIYNEQFF
14 - TRBJ2-1 - TRBV7-2 TGTGCCAGCAGTTTGGCCGCGGAGCCCCATGAGCAGTTCTTC CASSLAAEPHEQFF
13 - TRBJ1-2 - TRBV12-3/TRBV12-4 TGTGCCAGCAGTTTCTCCGGGGTTGGGGGCTACACCTTC CASSFSGVGGYTF
15 - TRBJ2-5 - TRBV19 TGTGCCAGTACCACCGGAGACTCTCGGGGAGAGACCCAGTACTTC CASTTGDSRGETQYF
14 few TRBJ2-1 - TRBV6-1 TGTGCCAGCAGTGAGGGGACTGCCCCGGGTGAGCAGTTCTTC CASSEGTAPGEQFF
14 - TRBJ2-5 - TRBV3-1/TRBV3-2 TGTGCCAGCAGCTCCTTCAGGGGGGAAGAGACCCAGTACTTC CASSSFRGEETQYF
15 - TRBJ2-3 - TRBV12-5 TGTGCTAGTGGCCCCAACAGGGTCCTCACAGATACGCAGTATTTT CASGPNRVLTDTQYF
12 few TRBJ2-2 - TRBV12-3/TRBV12-4 TGTGCCATCAACAGCAACACCGGGGAGCTGTTTTTT CAINSNTGELFF
14 - TRBJ1-1 - TRBV10-3 TGTGCCATCAGTGAGTCTATAGAACGTTCGGGAGCTTTCTTT CAISESIERSGAFF
13 once TRBJ1-2 TRBD1 TRBV10-3 TGTGCCACCCGGGACAGGGACGACTATGGCTACACCTTC CATRDRDDYGYTF
15 - TRBJ2-2 TRBD2 TRBV9 TGTGCCAGCAGCTCTAGGACTAGCGGGAGTGGGGAGCTGTTTTTT CASSSRTSGSGELFF
12 - TRBJ1-1 - TRBV9 TGTGCCAGCAGCGGAGACACCACTGAAGCTTTCTTT CASSGDTTEAFF
13 - TRBJ1-2 TRBD1 TRBV7-9 TGTGCCAGCAGCTCACAGGGGAGGTACGGCTACACCTTC CASSSQGRYGYTF
14 - TRBJ1-4 - TRBV9 TGTGCCAGCAGCGTAGGGGGGGATAATGAAAAACTGTTTTTT CASSVGGDNEKLFF
12 - TRBJ1-2 - TRBV19 TGTGCCAGTAGGATCGGGAGCTATGGCTACACCTTC CASRIGSYGYTF
12 - TRBJ2-1 TRBD2 TRBV30 TGTGCCCAGACTAGCGGGGGAGAAGAGCAGTTCTTC CAQTSGGEEQFF
14 - TRBJ1-1 - TRBV28 TGTGCCAGCAGTTACCCACCAGGCAACACTGAAGCTTTCTTT CASSYPPGNTEAFF
15 - TRBJ2-6 - TRBV28 TGTGCCAGCAGTCCACGGGGAGCTGGGGCCAACGTCCTGACTTTC CASSPRGAGANVLTF
17 few TRBJ2-6 - TRBV4-1 TGCGCCAGCAGCCAAGAAGGGGGTGGGGCTGGGGCCAACGTCCTGACTTTC CASSQEGGGAGANVLTF
13 few TRBJ1-6 - TRBV19 TGTGCCAGTATAGCAGGGAACAATTCACCCCTCCACTTT CASIAGNNSPLHF
15 - TRBJ2-2 TRBD2 TRBV30 TGTGCCTGGAGGGGGGGACTAGTCGGGACCGGGGAGCTGTTTTTT CAWRGGLVGTGELFF